This T cell receptor (beta chain) was profiled in a study of blood T cell repertoires in COVID-19. At the level of the study: Collection of acute and convalescent COVID-19 samples took place in the United States, Italy and Spain. T cells, B-cell-depleted T cells, or PBMCs provided the cDNA or gDNA that served as material.

The germline gives CDR1 MNHEY, CDR2 SVGAGI. The CDR3 sequence is 15 residues long. Deletions cut 6 bases from V and 4 bases from J, with 18 bases between. Generated by immunoSEQ multiplex PCR, the TCRdb table keeps only in-frame clones and is missing some. This table holds around 130,000 clones, more than 80% found once. This clone is a singleton in its sample. This TCR was sampled from a middle-aged man with acute or convalescent COVID-19. The rearrangement links TRBV6-5 to TRBJ1-2, with D perhaps TRBD1 (6 bases). Sequencing used peripheral blood. The CDR3 here is CASSEDRGALYGYTF. CDR3 DNA sequence: TGTGCCAGCAGCGAGGACCGGGGGGCACTCTATGGCTACACCTTC.